Given below is one T cell receptor beta chain in context. Its antigen is unknown. This sample is part of a study of shared clonotypes between healthy human individuals. Study-wide points: Measured sharing among donors was expected to vary with sequencing depth.

CDR1 is SGHAT, CDR2 FQDESV, per germline (reference sequence). The CDR3 has 14 residues. V shed 4 bases, J shed 7 bases, and the junction held 9 bases outside the gene matches. The method was immunoSEQ multiplex PCR; TCRdb's version includes in-frame clones alone and lacks a portion of them. The sample has fewer than 600,000 clones, roughly three quarters seen once. The specimen was PBMCs. The chain recombines TRBV11-1 with TRBJ1-2, with 7 bases aligning to TRBD1. The TCR sequence derives from a woman aged 40 to 50 in good health. Some clones in this sample may be carry-over from other donors' samples. CDR3 bases: TGTGCCAGCAGCTCCCCACGGGACAGTCCTGGCTACACCTTC. This translates into CASSSPRDSPGYTF.